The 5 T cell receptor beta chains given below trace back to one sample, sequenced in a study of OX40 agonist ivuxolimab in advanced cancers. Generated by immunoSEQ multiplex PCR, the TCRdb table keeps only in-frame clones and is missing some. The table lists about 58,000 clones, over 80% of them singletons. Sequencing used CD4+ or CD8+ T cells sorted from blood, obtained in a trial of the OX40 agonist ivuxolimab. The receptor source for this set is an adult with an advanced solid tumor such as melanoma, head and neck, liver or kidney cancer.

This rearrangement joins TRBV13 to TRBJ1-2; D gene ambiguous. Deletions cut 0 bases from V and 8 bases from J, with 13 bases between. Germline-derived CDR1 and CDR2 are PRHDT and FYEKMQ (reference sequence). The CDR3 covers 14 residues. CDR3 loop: CASSLGALGGGYTF. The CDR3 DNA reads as TGTGCCAGCAGCTTAGGGGCCCTCGGAGGAGGCTACACCTTC. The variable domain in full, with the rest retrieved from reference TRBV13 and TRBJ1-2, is AAGVIQSPRHLIKEKRETATLKCYPIPRHDTVYWYQQGPGQDPQFLISFYEKMQSDKGSIPDRFSAQQFSDYHSELNMSSLELGDSALYFCASSLGALGGGYTFGSGTRLTVV.

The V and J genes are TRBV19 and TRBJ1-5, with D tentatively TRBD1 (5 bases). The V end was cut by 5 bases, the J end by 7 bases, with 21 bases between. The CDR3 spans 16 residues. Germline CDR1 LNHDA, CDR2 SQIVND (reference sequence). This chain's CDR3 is CASSPTSGIGDQPQHF. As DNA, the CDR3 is TGTGCCAGTAGTCCTACTTCAGGGATAGGAGACCAGCCCCAGCATTTT.

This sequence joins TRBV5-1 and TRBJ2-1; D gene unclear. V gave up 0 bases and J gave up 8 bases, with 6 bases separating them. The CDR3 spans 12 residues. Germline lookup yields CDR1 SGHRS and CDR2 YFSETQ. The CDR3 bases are TGCGCCAGCAGCTTGGGGCAGGATGAGCAGTTCTTC. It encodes CASSLGQDEQFF.

CDR3 in amino acids: CASRRTGDFGYTF. CDR3 in DNA: TGCGCCAGCAGGCGGACAGGGGATTTTGGCTACACCTTC. The J gene is TRBJ1-2, the V gene TRBV4-1, with TRBD1 matching over 9 bases. This CDR3 spans 13 amino acids. The V and J ends lost 6 bases and 7 bases, in that order; junction bases with no gene match: 6. Per the germline V gene, CDR1 is MGHRA and CDR2 is YSYEKL.

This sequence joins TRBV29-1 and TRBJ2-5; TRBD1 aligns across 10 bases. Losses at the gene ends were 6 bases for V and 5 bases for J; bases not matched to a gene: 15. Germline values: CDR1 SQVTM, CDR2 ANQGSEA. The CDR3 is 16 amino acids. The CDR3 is CSVRTRDRGYGETQYF. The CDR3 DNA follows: TGCAGCGTCCGTACTCGGGACAGGGGTTACGGGGAGACCCAGTACTTC. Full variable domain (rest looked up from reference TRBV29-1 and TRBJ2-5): SAVISQKPSRDICQRGTSLTIQCQVDSQVTMMFWYRQQPGQSLTLIATANQGSEATYESGFVIDKFPISRPNLTFSTLTVSNMSPEDSSIYLCSVRTRDRGYGETQYFGPGTRLLVL.